The rows below give T cell receptor beta chains drawn from one sample of a study of early T cells in non-severe SARS-CoV-2 infection. TCRdb processed the 5' RACE reads anew with MiXCR; each CDR3 protein has one entry. The sample holds approximately 110,000 distinct CDR3 sequences, approximately 15% seen once. The sequenced sample was whole blood. These receptor sequences come from an adult who was a healthcare worker with PCR-confirmed SARS-CoV-2 infection or an uninfected control (not recorded which). Both conserved end residues are part of each CDR3.

CDR3 length | J gene | V gene | CDR3 protein
11 | TRBJ2-2 | TRBV10-3 | CAVSNTGELFF
15 | TRBJ2-2 | TRBV5-1 | CASSLDPGVTGELFF
14 | TRBJ1-3 | TRBV3-1 | CASSQVVGGNTIYF
15 | TRBJ1-3 | TRBV5-5 | CASSLELFSGNTIYF
14 | TRBJ1-2 | TRBV6-5 | CASTALRTGGGYTF
14 | TRBJ1-6 | TRBV30 | CAWSFGQENSPLHF
12 | TRBJ1-1 | TRBV29-1 | CSGGSGGAEAFF
16 | TRBJ2-7 | TRBV30 | CAWSPESEGLTYEQYF
15 | TRBJ2-1 | TRBV4-2 | CASSLPGGSYNEQFF
11 | TRBJ2-7 | TRBV28 | CASSLYGEQYF
14 | TRBJ1-1 | TRBV6-1 | CASSVGQGRREAFF
12 | TRBJ1-2 | TRBV29-1 | CSVEDSNYGYTF
16 | TRBJ1-6 | TRBV7-9 | CASSLAASGRVGPLHF
15 | TRBJ2-3 | TRBV10-3 | CAISDFSGGTDTQYF
15 | TRBJ1-4 | TRBV5-4 | CASSLLGQEGEKLFF
13 | TRBJ1-2 | TRBV20-1 | CSVPGKRDYGYTF
15 | TRBJ1-1 | TRBV5-1 | CASSSGTGGAYEAFF
15 | TRBJ2-2 | TRBV12-3/TRBV12-4 | CASSPQGVYTGELFF
14 | TRBJ1-1 | TRBV5-1 | CASSLTTGVTEAFF
15 | TRBJ2-7 | TRBV6-6 | CASREPGQGAHEQYF
16 | TRBJ1-6 | TRBV14 | CASSQRSGQGRSPLHF
14 | TRBJ1-1 | TRBV11-2 | CASSLGTTLAEAFF
18 | TRBJ1-2 | TRBV3-1 | CASSQVWDRGRKKYGYTF
13 | TRBJ2-4 | TRBV6-5 | CASRMNLQNIQYF
14 | TRBJ2-7 | TRBV11-2 | CASSGRDPPYEQYF